The 15 T cell receptor beta chains below all came from one sample that was sequenced in a study of blood T cell repertoires in COVID-19. Clones were read by immunoSEQ multiplex PCR, and TCRdb kept only the in-frame ones, dropping some. In the table there are under 300,000 clones, 85% to 90% of which are singletons. The sequenced sample was PBMCs or T cells enriched from blood (not recorded which). The origin of the receptors is a woman aged 18-29 years who had recovered from COVID-19.

The V call is TRBV10-3, the J call TRBJ1-2; D is ambiguous. Germline-derived CDR1 and CDR2 are ENHRY and SYGVKD. The CDR3 runs to 13 residues. V gave up 0 bases and J gave up 9 bases, with 11 bases separating them. In DNA form, the CDR3 reads TGTGCCATCAGTGAGTCCATACTTCCCCGCTACACCTTC. Protein product: CAISESILPRYTF.

The V gene is TRBV24-1, the J gene TRBJ2-3; a weak D match, TRBD2 (7 bases). The V gene's germline CDR1 is KGHDR and CDR2 SFDVKD. The germline V and J ends were trimmed by 4 bases and 4 bases, with 14 bases remaining between them. The CDR3 consists of 15 residues. The CDR3 nucleotides are TGTGCCACCAGTGAATCGCAGGGGAGGGCAGATACGCAGTATTTT. Translation gives CATSESQGRADTQYF.

The chain recombines TRBV7-9 with TRBJ2-1; 12 bases fit TRBD2. Trimming at V came to 7 bases and at J to 10 bases, leaving 8 bases not matched to a gene. Germline values: CDR1 SEHNR, CDR2 FQNEAQ (reference sequence). The CDR3 contains 14 residues. DNA for the CDR3: TGTGCCAGCACGACTAGCGGGGGTAAAAGGGAGCAGTTCTTC. It encodes CASTTSGGKREQFF.

The chain recombines TRBV18 with TRBJ2-3; 8 bases are shared with TRBD2. Germline V gene sequence: CDR1 KGHSH, CDR2 LQKENI. This CDR3 has 17 amino acids. The J segment lost 6 bases and the V segment lost 3 bases, leaving 14 bases of the junction unmatched. DNA for the CDR3: TGTGCCAGCTCACCGAACCGCCTTAGCGGGGTTTCGGATACGCAGTATTTT. Residues: CASSPNRLSGVSDTQYF.

The J gene is TRBJ1-6, the V gene TRBV28; D possibly corresponds to TRBD1 (6 bases). The CDR3 totals 16 residues. Trimming removed 2 bases at V and 9 bases at J, with 17 bases between. The germline V gene encodes CDR1 MDHEN and CDR2 SYDVKM. CDR3: CASSLALRGLASPLHF. The CDR3 coding sequence is TGTGCCAGCAGTTTAGCCCTCAGGGGCTTAGCTTCACCCCTCCACTTT.

This rearrangement joins TRBV7-9 to TRBJ2-7, with D perhaps TRBD2 (5 bases). Germline V CDR1 and CDR2: SEHNR, FQNEAQ (reference sequence). V dropped 5 bases and J dropped 1 base, with 21 bases sitting between them. The CDR3 loop spans 17 amino acids. CDR3 nucleotide sequence: TGTGCCAGCAGCCCAGGACTCGAAGCTTTTACATCCTACGAGCAGTACTTC. This codes for CASSPGLEAFTSYEQYF. Variable domain in full (rest from reference TRBV7-9 and TRBJ2-7): DTGVSQNPRHKITKRGQNVTFRCDPISEHNRLYWYRQTLGQGPEFLTYFQNEAQLEKSRLLSDRFSAERPKGSFSTLEIQRTEQGDSAMYLCASSPGLEAFTSYEQYFGPGTRLTVT.

This clone appeared a single time. The rearrangement uses TRBV11-1 and TRBJ1-2; D gene uncertain. With 5 bases removed from V and 5 bases from J, the gap between germline ends came to 18 bases. This CDR3 is 15 amino acids long. Germline V gene lookup returns CDR1 SGHAT and CDR2 FQDESV (reference sequence). For the CDR3, the DNA is TGTGCCAGCAGCCCTATGGTCGGGGTAGAATATGGCTACACCTTC. Translation gives CASSPMVGVEYGYTF.

The chain is built from TRBV10-3 and TRBJ2-1; D might be TRBD1 (6 bases). The CDR3 is 15 amino acids. Germline CDR1 and CDR2: ENHRY and SYGVKD. Trimming shortened V by 5 bases and J by 5 bases, and 16 bases separated the two germline ends. The DNA of the CDR3 is TGTGCCATCAGTCCACAGGGAATCGGAGACAATGAGCAGTTCTTC. Translation: CAISPQGIGDNEQFF.

This chain links TRBV27 with TRBJ1-1; D is perhaps TRBD1 (6 bases). Per germline, CDR1 MNHEY and CDR2 SMNVEV (reference sequence). The CDR3 is 14 residues long. The ends were cut back, 6 bases at V and 6 bases at J, with 17 bases in the middle. In nucleotides, the CDR3 is TGTGCCAGCAGACTCAGGGGAGGGGGGTCTGAAGCTTTCTTT. Encoded protein: CASRLRGGGSEAFF.

This clone was detected only a few times. This chain links TRBV28 with TRBJ1-5; D is possibly TRBD1 (5 bases). Per germline, CDR1 MDHEN and CDR2 SYDVKM. The CDR3 has 16 residues. Between the trimmed V and J ends, which lost 4 bases and 0 bases, there was a span of 13 bases. DNA of the CDR3: TGTGCCAGCAGTTCCCTAGGGGCGGATAGCAATCAGCCCCAGCATTTT. Translated: CASSSLGADSNQPQHF.

This clone has just a few counts. The chain links TRBV5-6 to TRBJ2-6, with D possibly being TRBD1 (5 bases). V lost 2 bases and J lost 2, with 5 bases in between. The CDR3 has 14 residues. Germline V CDR1 and CDR2: SGHDT, YYEEEE. The chain's CDR3 is CASSLGAGANVLTF. DNA of the CDR3: TGTGCCAGCAGCTTAGGGGCTGGGGCCAACGTCCTGACTTTC.

V usage is TRBV5-1 and J usage is TRBJ1-3, with TRBD1 as a possible D gene (6 bases). V was clipped by 1 base and J by 0 bases, with 11 bases between them. CDR3 length equals 16 residues. CDR1 and CDR2 (germline): SGHRS, YFSETQ. CDR3 DNA: TGCGCCAGCAGCTTGACAGGGACCAGCTCTGGAAACACCATATATTTT. The encoded protein is CASSLTGTSSGNTIYF. The full variable domain, with the rest looked up from reference TRBV5-1 and TRBJ1-3, is KAGVTQTPRYLIKTRGQQVTLSCSPISGHRSVSWYQQTPGQGLQFLFEYFSETQRNKGNFPGRFSGRQFSNSRSEMNVSTLELGDSALYLCASSLTGTSSGNTIYFGEGSWLTVV.

The V call is TRBV6-5, the J call TRBJ2-2; TRBD2 agrees at 9 bases. CDR1 and CDR2 from the germline V gene are MNHEY and SVGAGI. V lost 5 bases to trimming and J lost 8 bases; unmatched junction nucleotides: 9. This CDR3 contains 15 residues. The CDR3 nucleotides are TGTGCCAGCAGTACTCAGGCGACTAGCGGTGGGGAGCTGTTTTTT. As protein: CASSTQATSGGELFF.

The chain recombines TRBV28 with TRBJ2-7; the match to TRBD1 covers 9 bases. V was clipped by 8 bases and J by 5 bases; unmatched bases: 7. Germline V lookup: CDR1 MDHEN, CDR2 SYDVKM. This CDR3 is built from 13 residues. The CDR3 spells CASSGQGVHEQYF. CDR3 in DNA: TGTGCCAGCTCGGGACAGGGCGTCCACGAGCAGTACTTC.

The chain is built from TRBV6-5 and TRBJ1-1; 9 nucleotides match TRBD1. Germline trimming cut 6 bases from V and 1 base from J; bases unmatched to any gene: 6. CDR3 length equals 15 residues. CDR1 is MNHEY and CDR2 is SVGAGI in the germline V gene. CDR3 sequence reads: CASRSQGASNTEAFF. The CDR3, as DNA: TGTGCCAGCAGATCACAGGGGGCCTCGAACACTGAAGCTTTCTTT.